This T cell receptor (beta chain) came from a study of shared clonotypes between healthy human individuals. It was across several immunoSEQ plates that each subset's genomic DNA was evenly split. Data came from immunoSEQ multiplex PCR; TCRdb stores just in-frame clones and leaves some out. The table records some 2,500,000 clones, less than 95% of them present only once. The CDR3 has 12 residues. Deletions cut 4 bases from V and 7 bases from J, with 10 bases between. In germline, CDR1 is KGHSH, CDR2 LQKENI. All donors were healthy HIV-negative adults lacking recent acute infections or vaccinations. The study drew all its donors from Caucasian adults living in Nashville, Tennessee. Naive CD45RA+ and memory CD45RA-negative subsets were split from CD4+ cells.

The sequence derives from a man aged 18-30 years in good health. Some clones in this sample may be carry-over from other donors' samples. The material sequenced was naive CD4+ T cells from PBMCs. Noted subset: CD45RA+ positively selected. This chain joins TRBV18 and TRBJ1-1; the D is unclear. CDR3 in DNA: TGTGCCAGCTCACGGGAGGCGGGTGAAGCTTTCTTT. This translates into CASSREAGEAFF.